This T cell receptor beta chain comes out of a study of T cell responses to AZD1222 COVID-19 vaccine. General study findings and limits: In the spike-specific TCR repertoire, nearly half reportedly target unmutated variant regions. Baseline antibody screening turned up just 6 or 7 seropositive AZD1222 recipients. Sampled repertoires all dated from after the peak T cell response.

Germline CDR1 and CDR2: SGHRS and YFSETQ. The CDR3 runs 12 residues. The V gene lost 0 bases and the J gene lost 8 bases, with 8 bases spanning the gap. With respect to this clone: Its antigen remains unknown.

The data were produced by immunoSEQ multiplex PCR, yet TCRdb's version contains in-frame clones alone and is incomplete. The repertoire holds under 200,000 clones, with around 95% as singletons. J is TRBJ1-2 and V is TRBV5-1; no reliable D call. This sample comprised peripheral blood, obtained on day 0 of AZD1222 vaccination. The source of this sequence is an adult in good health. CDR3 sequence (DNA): TGCGCCAGCAGCTTGGAGGCGGGCGGCTACACCTTC. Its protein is CASSLEAGGYTF.